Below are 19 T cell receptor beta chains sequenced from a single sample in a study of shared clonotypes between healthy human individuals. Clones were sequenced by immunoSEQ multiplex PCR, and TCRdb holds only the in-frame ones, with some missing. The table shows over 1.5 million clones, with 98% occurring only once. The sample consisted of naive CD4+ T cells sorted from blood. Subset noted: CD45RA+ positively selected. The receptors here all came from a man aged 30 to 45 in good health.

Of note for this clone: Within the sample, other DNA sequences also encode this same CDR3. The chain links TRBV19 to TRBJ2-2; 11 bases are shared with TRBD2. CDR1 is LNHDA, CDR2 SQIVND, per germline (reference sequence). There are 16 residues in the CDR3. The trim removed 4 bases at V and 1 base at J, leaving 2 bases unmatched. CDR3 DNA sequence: TGTGCCAGTAGTACTGGGACTAGCGGGAACACCGGGGAGCTGTTTTTT. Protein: CASSTGTSGNTGELFF.

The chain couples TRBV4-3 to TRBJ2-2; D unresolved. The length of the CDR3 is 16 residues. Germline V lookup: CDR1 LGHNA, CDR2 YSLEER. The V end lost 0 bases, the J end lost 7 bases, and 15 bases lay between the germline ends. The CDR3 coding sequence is TGCGCCAGCAGCCAAGATTCGTGGGCTAGAGTCGGGGAGCTGTTTTTT. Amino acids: CASSQDSWARVGELFF.

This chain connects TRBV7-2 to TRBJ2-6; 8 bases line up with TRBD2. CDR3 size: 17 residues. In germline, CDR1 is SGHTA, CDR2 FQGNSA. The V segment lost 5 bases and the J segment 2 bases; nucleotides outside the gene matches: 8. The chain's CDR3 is CASSRGGGRPGANVLTF. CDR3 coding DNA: TGTGCCAGCAGCCGGGGGGGAGGACGGCCTGGGGCCAACGTCCTGACTTTC.

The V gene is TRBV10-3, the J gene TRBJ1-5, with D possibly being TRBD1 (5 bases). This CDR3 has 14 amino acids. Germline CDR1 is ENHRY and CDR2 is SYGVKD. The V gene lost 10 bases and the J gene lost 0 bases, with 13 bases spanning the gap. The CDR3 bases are TGTGCCACTTCAGACAGTTATAGCAATCAGCCCCAGCATTTT. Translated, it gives CATSDSYSNQPQHF.

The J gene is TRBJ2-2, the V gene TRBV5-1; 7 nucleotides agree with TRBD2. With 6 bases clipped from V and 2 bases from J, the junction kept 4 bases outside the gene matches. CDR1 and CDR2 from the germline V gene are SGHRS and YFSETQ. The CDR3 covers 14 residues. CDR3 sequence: CASKLAINTGELFF. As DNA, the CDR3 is TGCGCCAGCAAACTAGCGATAAACACCGGGGAGCTGTTTTTT.

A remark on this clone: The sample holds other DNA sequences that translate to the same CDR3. CDR3: CASRREAREKLFF. As DNA, the CDR3 is TGTGCCAGCAGAAGGGAAGCCCGCGAAAAACTGTTTTTT. The J gene is TRBJ1-4, the V gene TRBV6-1; D uncertain. Germline CDR1 reads MNHNS; CDR2 reads SASEGT. With 6 bases removed from V and 8 bases from J, the gap between germline ends came to 13 bases. The CDR3 contains 13 residues.

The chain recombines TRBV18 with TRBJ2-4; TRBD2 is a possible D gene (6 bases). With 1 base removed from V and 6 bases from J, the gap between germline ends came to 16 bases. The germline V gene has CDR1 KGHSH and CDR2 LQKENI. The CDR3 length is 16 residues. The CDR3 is CASSPRVREFRNIQYF. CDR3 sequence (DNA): TGTGCCAGCTCACCACGAGTCCGGGAGTTTAGAAACATTCAGTACTTC.

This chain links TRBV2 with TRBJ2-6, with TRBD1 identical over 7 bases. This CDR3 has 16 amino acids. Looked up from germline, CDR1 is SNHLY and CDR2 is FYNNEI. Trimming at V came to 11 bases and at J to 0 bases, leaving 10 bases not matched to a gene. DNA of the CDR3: TGTGCCGGATCCGGGACAGCGAGCTCTGGGGCCAACGTCCTGACTTTC. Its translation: CAGSGTASSGANVLTF.

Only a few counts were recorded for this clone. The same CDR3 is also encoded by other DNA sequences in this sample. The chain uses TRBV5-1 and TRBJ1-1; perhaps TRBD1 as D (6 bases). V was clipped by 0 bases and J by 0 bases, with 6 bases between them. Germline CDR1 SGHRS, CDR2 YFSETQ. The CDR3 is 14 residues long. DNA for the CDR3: TGCGCCAGCAGCTTGGACAGGGTGAACACTGAAGCTTTCTTT. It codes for CASSLDRVNTEAFF.

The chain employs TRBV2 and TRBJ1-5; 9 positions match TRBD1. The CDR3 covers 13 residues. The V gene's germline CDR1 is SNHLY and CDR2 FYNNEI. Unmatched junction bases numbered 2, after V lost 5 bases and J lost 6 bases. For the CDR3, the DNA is TGTGCCAGCAGTCCGACAGGGGGTCAGCCCCAGCATTTT. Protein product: CASSPTGGQPQHF.

Here the CDR3 reads CASSLGQGMNTGELFF. The CDR3 coding sequence is TGTGCCAGCAGCTTAGGACAGGGGATGAACACCGGGGAGCTGTTTTTT. The chain employs TRBV7-6 and TRBJ2-2, with TRBD1 identical over 8 bases. Per the germline V gene, CDR1 is SGHVS and CDR2 is FNYEAQ. This CDR3 is 16 amino acids long. V lost 1 base to trimming and J lost 1 base; unmatched junction nucleotides: 2.

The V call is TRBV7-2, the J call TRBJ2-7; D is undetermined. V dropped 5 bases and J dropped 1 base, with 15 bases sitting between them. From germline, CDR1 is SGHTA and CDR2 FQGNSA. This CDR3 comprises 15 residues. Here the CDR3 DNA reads TGTGCCAGCAGCCAACAGATACAGTATTCCTACGAGCAGTACTTC. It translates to CASSQQIQYSYEQYF.

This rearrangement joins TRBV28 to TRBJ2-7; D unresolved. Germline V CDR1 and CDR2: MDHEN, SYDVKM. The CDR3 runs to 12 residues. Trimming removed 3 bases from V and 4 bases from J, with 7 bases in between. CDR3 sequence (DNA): TGTGCCAGCAGTTTGGTGAGTTACGAGCAGTACTTC. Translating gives CASSLVSYEQYF.

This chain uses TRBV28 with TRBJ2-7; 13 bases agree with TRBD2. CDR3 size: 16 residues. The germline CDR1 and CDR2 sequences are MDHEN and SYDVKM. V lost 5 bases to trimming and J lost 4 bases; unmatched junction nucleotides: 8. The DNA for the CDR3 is TGTGCCAGCAGTCTGGCGGGACTAGCGGGAAGATACGAGCAGTACTTC. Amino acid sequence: CASSLAGLAGRYEQYF.

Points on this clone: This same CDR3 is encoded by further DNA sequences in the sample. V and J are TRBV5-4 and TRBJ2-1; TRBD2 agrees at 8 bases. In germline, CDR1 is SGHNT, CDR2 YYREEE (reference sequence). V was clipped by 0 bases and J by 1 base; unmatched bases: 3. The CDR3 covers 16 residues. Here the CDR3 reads CASSLGSGSSYNEQFF. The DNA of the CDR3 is TGTGCCAGCAGCTTGGGGAGCGGGAGTTCCTACAATGAGCAGTTCTTC.

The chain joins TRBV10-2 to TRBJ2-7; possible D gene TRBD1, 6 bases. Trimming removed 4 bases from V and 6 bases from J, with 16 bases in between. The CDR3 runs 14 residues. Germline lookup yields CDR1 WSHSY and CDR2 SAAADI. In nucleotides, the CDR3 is TGCGCCAGCAGTGTTCGGACAGTGGATCGCGAGCAGTACTTC. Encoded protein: CASSVRTVDREQYF.

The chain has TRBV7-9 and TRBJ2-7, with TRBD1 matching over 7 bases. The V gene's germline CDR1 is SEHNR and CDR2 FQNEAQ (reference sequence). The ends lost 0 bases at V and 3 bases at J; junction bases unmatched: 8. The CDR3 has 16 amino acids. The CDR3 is CASSLARGRVDYEQYF. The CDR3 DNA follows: TGTGCCAGCAGCTTAGCAAGGGGGCGGGTCGACTACGAGCAGTACTTC. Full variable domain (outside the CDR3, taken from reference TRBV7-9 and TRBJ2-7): DTGVSQNPRHKITKRGQNVTFRCDPISEHNRLYWYRQTLGQGPEFLTYFQNEAQLEKSRLLSDRFSAERPKGSFSTLEIQRTEQGDSAMYLCASSLARGRVDYEQYFGPGTRLTVT.

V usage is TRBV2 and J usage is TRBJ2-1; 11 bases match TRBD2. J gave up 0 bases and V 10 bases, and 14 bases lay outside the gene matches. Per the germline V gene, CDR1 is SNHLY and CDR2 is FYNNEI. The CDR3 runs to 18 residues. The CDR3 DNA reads TGTGCCATCTCGGGTGGGGCTAGCGGGAGGAGCTCCTACAATGAGCAGTTCTTC. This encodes CAISGGASGRSSYNEQFF.

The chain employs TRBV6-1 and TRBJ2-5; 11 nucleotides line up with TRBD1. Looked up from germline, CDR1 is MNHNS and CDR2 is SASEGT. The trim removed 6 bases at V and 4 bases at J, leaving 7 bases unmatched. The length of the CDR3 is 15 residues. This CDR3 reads CASSEDRGRLETQYF. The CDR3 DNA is TGTGCCAGCAGCGAGGACAGGGGGCGATTAGAGACCCAGTACTTC.